This TCR beta chain derives from a study of blood T cells in healthy people across ages (dated by TCRdb to between 2014 and 2017). Background for the entire study: In model experiments, template switching captured roughly one uniquely barcoded TCR beta cDNA molecule for every two T cells. Using the same blood draw, the study looked at two additional independent replicas of 1 million unique cDNA reads for two donors, one aged 18 to 30 and the other aged 80 or older. To avoid experimental bias, donors of different ages were spread randomly across the sequencing lanes. Donors were grouped into four age groups: young (average approximately 15 years), middle-aged (around 39), aged (around 66) and long-lived (about 82). Age-related changes in TCR beta repertoire diversity were measured in the study by deep sequencing normalized with unique cDNA molecular identifiers. What the research found in general, with its limitations: The CMV infection status of donors was not known, potentially confounding age-related changes in expanded clonotypes. The long-lived group showed more naive CD4+ T cells, fewer expanded clones and increased TCR diversity than the aged group, suggesting age selection. Bulk unsorted PBMC profiling prevented conclusive comparison of naive and antigen-experienced compartments. Observed TCR beta diversity correlated strongly with the percentage of naive T cells measured by flow cytometry. Estimates of total diversity from one million sequenced T cells were regarded as lower bounds and underestimates. As age increased, observed TCR beta diversity per million T cells dropped in a roughly linear way, and a significant reduction was already evident by age 40.

This clonotype was recorded many times. Its antigen specificity is not known. Base-call qualities are not available, and no considerably larger clone is one nucleotide away. CDR1 and CDR2, per the germline V gene, are SGHAT and FQNNGV. Trimming at the junction amounts to 1 base on V and 3 bases on J, and the germline ends lie 13 bases apart. The CDR3 goes from the cysteine to the phenylalanine over 15 residues. Only the CDR3 portion is preserved as DNA: 45 bases, with reading frame beginning at the first base. Systemically healthy Caucasian individuals from Russia, about 38 in total and aged roughly 6 to 100 years, were included as donors. Each donor gave about 9.7 milliliters of peripheral blood, drawn into EDTA-treated Vacutainer tubes. Ficoll-Paque density-gradient centrifugation was used to isolate PBMCs, with at least 7 million obtained per sample. Trizol reagent was used to extract total RNA from the PBMCs, yielding at least 6 micrograms per sample. For every donor, an aliquot of PBMCs went through flow cytometry to measure the percentages of naive CD45RAhigh/CD27high T cells.

Libraries were prepared through 5' RACE. TCRdb names Illumina HiSeq 2500 as the instrument used. A second PCR of roughly 6 to 11 cycles was performed with a sample-barcoded 5' primer and a J-beta primer mix. A template-switch 5' adaptor carrying 12 random nucleotides introduced a unique molecular identifier onto each TCR beta cDNA molecule. At least 2.5 million CDR3-containing paired-end reads were obtained from each sample. All of the RNA was converted into first-strand cDNA using the Mint cDNA synthesis kit, with a TRBC-specific oligonucleotide serving as the primer. Following uracil-DNA glycosylase treatment, all cDNA underwent a first 18-cycle PCR with the universal primers M1SS and BC2_uni_R. On the study's bioinformatics: Normalization of each sample was performed by random selection of 1 million high-quality reads, each carrying a distinct molecular identifier. Reads sharing molecular identifiers were discarded rather than binned into consensus sequences. MiTCR, run with a Q25 quality threshold and the strictest error-elimination algorithm, handled CDR3 identification, clonotype clustering and error correction. A nonparametric unseen species model using Euler transformation provided a lower-bound estimate of total TCR beta diversity. Using fastp at Q25 and MiXCR, TCRdb reprocessed the public reads and kept productive beta chains. Each CDR3 protein gets just one entry, which takes the most common genes and DNA from the rows behind it. For this entry, the V and J calls and clone size follow TCRdb and not the study's own pipeline. Present in this sample are fewer than 750,000 distinct CDR3 sequences, about 50% of which were seen just once. Roughly 13% of the sample lies in the top ten.

This clonotype originated in a woman older than 75 in good health. The sequenced material came from blood. The chain couples TRBV11-2 to TRBJ2-7, with the D gene too uncertain to name. The bases are TGTGCCAGCAGCTTAGGGGTCAGAAAAGGCTACGAGCAGTACTTC. It specifies CASSLGVRKGYEQYF. Full variable domain (CDR3 extended with the reference TRBV11-2 and TRBJ2-7 proteins): EAGVAQSPRYKIIEKRQSVAFWCNPISGHATLYWYQQILGQGPKLLIQFQNNGVVDDSQLPKDRFSAERLKGVDSTLKIQPAKLEDSAVYLCASSLGVRKGYEQYFGPGTRLTVT.